A single sample is the source of the 8 T cell receptor beta chains below, sequenced in a study of T cell responses to AZD1222 COVID-19 vaccine. The repertoire was sequenced with immunoSEQ multiplex PCR; TCRdb's copy has only in-frame clones and lacks some. Of about 150,000 clones in the sample, 88% are singletons; the top ten hold 5.4%. The specimen comprised peripheral blood, sampled 28 days after the second dose of the MenACWY control vaccine. Receptor source: an adult who received the MenACWY meningococcal vaccine as a control.

The chain is built from TRBV12-5 and TRBJ1-2, with D unresolved. This CDR3 has 16 residues. Germline V lookup: CDR1 LGHNT, CDR2 FRNRAP. V was shortened by 0 bases and J by 4 bases, with 15 bases between the two germline ends. CDR3 region: CASGLVVRTPLYGYTF. The CDR3 DNA follows: TGTGCTAGTGGTTTGGTGGTCAGGACCCCTCTCTATGGCTACACCTTC.

This chain joins TRBV29-1 and TRBJ1-2, with D perhaps matching TRBD1 (5 bases). CDR3 size: 11 residues. V was cut by 4 bases and J by 5 bases, with 8 bases left in between. Germline CDR1 reads SQVTM; CDR2 reads ANQGSEA. The chain's CDR3 is CSVGQNYGYTF. The CDR3 nucleotides read TGCAGCGTTGGACAGAATTATGGCTACACCTTC.

The rearrangement links TRBV7-9 to TRBJ2-3; 13 bases agree with TRBD2. Germline CDR1 SEHNR, CDR2 FQNEAQ (reference sequence). Unmatched junction bases numbered 11, after V lost 5 bases and J lost 6 bases. This CDR3 has 17 residues. The CDR3 coding sequence is TGTGCCAGCAGCCCGTTACTAGCGGGAGGGCCAGGGGATACGCAGTATTTT. Translation gives CASSPLLAGGPGDTQYF.

The chain carries TRBV28 and TRBJ2-2; 12 nucleotides line up with TRBD1. The germline gives CDR1 MDHEN, CDR2 SYDVKM. The CDR3 contains 17 residues. Germline trimming cut 2 bases from V and 4 bases from J; bases unmatched to any gene: 5. The CDR3 DNA is TGTGCCAGCAGTTTACCGGGACAGGGGGCGATCACCGGGGAGCTGTTTTTT. This gives the protein CASSLPGQGAITGELFF.

The V gene is TRBV24-1, the J gene TRBJ1-5; unclear D gene. The CDR3 has 13 residues. Germline V lookup: CDR1 KGHDR, CDR2 SFDVKD. Trimming removed 3 bases at V and 6 bases at J, with 8 bases between. The CDR3 loop is CATSDGKGQPQHF. The CDR3 DNA reads TGTGCCACCAGTGATGGAAAGGGTCAGCCCCAGCATTTT.

This chain links TRBV19 with TRBJ1-2; possibly TRBD1 for D (5 bases). The germline CDR1 and CDR2 sequences are LNHDA and SQIVND (reference sequence). The CDR3 consists of 13 residues. Deletions cut 6 bases from V and 7 bases from J, with 15 bases between. The CDR3 loop reads CASSSLVGAGYTF. The CDR3 coding sequence is TGTGCCAGTAGCTCCCTAGTAGGGGCTGGCTACACCTTC. The whole variable domain, remainder taken from reference TRBV19 and TRBJ1-2, is DGGITQSPKYLFRKEGQNVTLSCEQNLNHDAMYWYRQDPGQGLRLIYYSQIVNDFQKGDIAEGYSVSREKKESFPLTVTSAQKNPTAFYLCASSSLVGAGYTFGSGTRLTVV.

V and J are TRBV9 and TRBJ1-3; TRBD1 is a possible D gene (6 bases). CDR1 is SGDLS, CDR2 YYNGEE, per germline. V shed 3 bases and J shed 0 bases, with 16 bases lying between them. The CDR3 has 17 amino acids. The CDR3, as DNA: TGTGCCAGCAGCGCCGGACAGAGTCTATTCTCTGGAAACACCATATATTTT. Its protein product is CASSAGQSLFSGNTIYF.

The chain employs TRBV5-1 and TRBJ2-3, with 7 bases identical to TRBD2. The length of the CDR3 is 18 residues. J was trimmed by 0 bases and V by 0 bases; bases with no gene match: 10. Germline CDR1 SGHRS, CDR2 YFSETQ. CDR3 nucleotide sequence: TGCGCCAGCAGCTTGGGAGGTACCGGGACTACGAGCACAGATACGCAGTATTTT. Protein: CASSLGGTGTTSTDTQYF.